This TCR beta chain was identified in a study of post-analysis software for immune sequencing data. Study-level points and caveats: Patients had higher frequencies than controls of roughly 5 TRBV segments, including TRBV5-6, TRBV5-1 and TRBV20-1. Significantly lower normalized Chao1 diversity was found in patients with multiple sclerosis relative to controls. By F measure, strong co-clustering occurred among samples prepared in the same batch.

V was cut by 1 base and J by 6 bases, with 9 bases left in between. The V gene's germline CDR1 is MNHNY and CDR2 SVGAGI (reference sequence). The CDR3 loop spans 14 amino acids. The TCR beta cDNA libraries contained unique molecular identifiers. Around 500,000 cDNA molecules came from roughly 0.93 to 9.6 million T cells. TCRdb re-derived calls from the PCR reads in MiXCR, one entry per CDR3 protein. The sample lists 450,000 to 700,000 distinct CDR3 sequences; around 40% were seen once. Comments on this clonotype: Its antigen is still unknown.

The J gene is TRBJ1-4, the V gene TRBV6-6; D uncertain. The sample taken for sequencing was blood. The sequence came from a girl aged 5 to 17 with multiple sclerosis. The CDR3 sequence is CASSYLPWDEKLFF. DNA for the CDR3: TGTGCCAGCAGTTACTTGCCTTGGGATGAAAAACTGTTTTTT.